This is a list of T cell receptor beta chains from one sample in a study of T cells after yellow fever vaccination. One entry per CDR3 protein, called by TCRdb with MiXCR from the 5' RACE reads. The sample yields approximately 260,000 distinct CDR3 sequences, roughly 13% seen once. Sequenced material: CD4+ T cells sorted from PBMCs, taken 45 days after the yellow fever booster vaccination. These receptors all stem from a man aged 25-40 years who received the YFV17D yellow fever vaccine. Both conserved end residues are part of each CDR3. Fields, in order: clone size, V gene, D gene, J gene, CDR3 protein, CDR3 DNA. A D gene is named only where the DNA matches it firmly. Not every row has a clone size; where given, it reads once, few, many or a size class.

abundance: few; v_gene: TRBV4-3; d_gene: TRBD2; j_gene: TRBJ2-3; CDR3aa: CASSLRTSKSGF; CDR3nt: TGCGCCAGCAGCCTGCGGACTAGTAAGTCAGGTTTT
abundance: .; v_gene: TRBV12-3/TRBV12-4; d_gene: .; j_gene: TRBJ2-5; CDR3aa: CASSLWSETQYF; CDR3nt: TGTGCCAGCAGTTTATGGTCGGAGACCCAGTACTTC
abundance: many; v_gene: TRBV6-5; d_gene: .; j_gene: TRBJ1-1; CDR3aa: CASSYRELNTEAFF; CDR3nt: TGTGCCAGCAGTTACCGGGAGTTAAACACTGAAGCTTTCTTT
abundance: few; v_gene: TRBV5-1; d_gene: .; j_gene: TRBJ2-7; CDR3aa: CASSLAPVSSYEQYF; CDR3nt: TGCGCCAGCAGCTTGGCCCCGGTAAGCTCCTACGAGCAGTACTTC
abundance: few; v_gene: TRBV29-1; d_gene: .; j_gene: TRBJ2-7; CDR3aa: CSVAASYEQYF; CDR3nt: TGCAGCGTTGCCGCATCCTACGAGCAGTACTTC
abundance: .; v_gene: TRBV12-3/TRBV12-4; d_gene: TRBD2; j_gene: TRBJ2-3; CDR3aa: CASSWGLAGGRFSSTDTQYF; CDR3nt: TGTGCCAGCAGTTGGGGACTAGCGGGAGGCAGGTTCTCTAGCACAGATACGCAGTATTTT
abundance: .; v_gene: TRBV29-1; d_gene: .; j_gene: TRBJ1-4; CDR3aa: CSVGRAGEKLFF; CDR3nt: TGCAGCGTTGGCAGGGCTGGCGAAAAACTGTTTTTT
abundance: .; v_gene: TRBV4-3; d_gene: TRBD2; j_gene: TRBJ2-7; CDR3aa: CASSHTGTSGRGNEQYF; CDR3nt: TGCGCCAGCAGCCATACCGGGACTAGCGGGAGAGGCAACGAGCAGTACTTC
abundance: .; v_gene: TRBV20-1; d_gene: TRBD2; j_gene: TRBJ2-1; CDR3aa: CSARDLTSGGNRYEQFF; CDR3nt: TGCAGTGCTAGAGATCTTACTAGCGGGGGGAATAGGTATGAGCAGTTCTTC
abundance: .; v_gene: TRBV19; d_gene: .; j_gene: TRBJ2-5; CDR3aa: CASSAGQLETQYF; CDR3nt: TGTGCCAGTAGTGCTGGACAGTTAGAGACCCAGTACTTC
abundance: many; v_gene: TRBV7-3; d_gene: TRBD2; j_gene: TRBJ2-3; CDR3aa: CASSRGLAGGEDTQYF; CDR3nt: TGTGCCAGCAGCAGAGGACTAGCGGGAGGGGAGGATACGCAGTATTTT
abundance: .; v_gene: TRBV11-3; d_gene: TRBD2; j_gene: TRBJ2-1; CDR3aa: CASSLDGTSSRNEQFF; CDR3nt: TGTGCCAGCAGCTTAGACGGGACTAGTTCGAGGAATGAGCAGTTCTTC
abundance: .; v_gene: TRBV11-3; d_gene: .; j_gene: TRBJ2-3; CDR3aa: CASSFGRSADTQYF; CDR3nt: TGTGCCAGCAGCTTTGGGAGGTCGGCAGATACGCAGTATTTT
abundance: few; v_gene: TRBV6-2/TRBV6-3; d_gene: TRBD2; j_gene: TRBJ2-1; CDR3aa: CASSPVRERDNEQFF; CDR3nt: TGTGCCAGCAGTCCAGTGCGGGAGCGAGACAATGAGCAGTTCTTC
abundance: few; v_gene: TRBV5-1; d_gene: .; j_gene: TRBJ1-3; CDR3aa: CASSAESGNTIYF; CDR3nt: TGCGCCAGCAGCGCAGAGTCTGGAAACACCATATATTTT
abundance: .; v_gene: TRBV9; d_gene: TRBD1; j_gene: TRBJ1-2; CDR3aa: CANSVDPGGTYGYTF; CDR3nt: TGTGCCAACAGCGTAGATCCAGGGGGCACCTATGGCTACACCTTC
abundance: few; v_gene: TRBV7-2; d_gene: TRBD2; j_gene: TRBJ2-1; CDR3aa: CASSLVPFGLAYNEQFF; CDR3nt: TGTGCCAGCAGCTTAGTCCCCTTCGGACTAGCGTACAATGAGCAGTTCTTC
abundance: many; v_gene: TRBV12-3/TRBV12-4; d_gene: TRBD1; j_gene: TRBJ2-7; CDR3aa: CASSSSRTGREQYF; CDR3nt: TGTGCCAGCAGTTCCAGCCGGACAGGGAGAGAGCAGTACTTC
abundance: .; v_gene: TRBV20-1; d_gene: .; j_gene: TRBJ1-1; CDR3aa: CSARDRLGFRGQWMNTEAFF; CDR3nt: TGCAGTGCTAGAGATCGGCTGGGTTTTAGAGGGCAATGGATGAACACTGAAGCTTTCTTT
abundance: .; v_gene: TRBV9; d_gene: TRBD2; j_gene: TRBJ2-5; CDR3aa: CASSVAGIAGAETQYF; CDR3nt: TGTGCCAGCAGCGTAGCTGGAATAGCGGGAGCAGAGACCCAGTACTTC
abundance: .; v_gene: TRBV7-2; d_gene: .; j_gene: TRBJ2-7; CDR3aa: CASSLKTSGAYEQYF; CDR3nt: TGTGCCAGCAGCTTAAAGACAAGCGGCGCCTACGAGCAGTACTTC
abundance: few; v_gene: TRBV6-2/TRBV6-3; d_gene: .; j_gene: TRBJ2-3; CDR3aa: CASSPPLGPPPYGSTDTQYF; CDR3nt: TGTGCCAGCAGCCCCCCTTTGGGACCCCCACCTTATGGCAGCACAGATACGCAGTATTTT
abundance: .; v_gene: TRBV7-9; d_gene: .; j_gene: TRBJ2-1; CDR3aa: CASSLSVTHNEQFF; CDR3nt: TGTGCCAGCAGCTTAAGTGTGACGCACAATGAGCAGTTCTTC
abundance: .; v_gene: TRBV29-1; d_gene: .; j_gene: TRBJ2-3; CDR3aa: CSVESGAGDTQYF; CDR3nt: TGCAGCGTTGAGTCAGGGGCTGGAGATACGCAGTATTTT
abundance: .; v_gene: TRBV9; d_gene: .; j_gene: TRBJ2-7; CDR3aa: CASSVDLGESYEQYF; CDR3nt: TGTGCCAGCAGCGTAGACCTAGGAGAGAGCTACGAGCAGTACTTC
abundance: many; v_gene: TRBV29-1; d_gene: .; j_gene: TRBJ2-1; CDR3aa: CSVDSFKSDLNEQFF; CDR3nt: TGCAGCGTTGACTCCTTCAAGAGCGATTTGAATGAGCAGTTCTTC
abundance: many; v_gene: TRBV5-1; d_gene: TRBD1; j_gene: TRBJ2-7; CDR3aa: CASSLEGQVGEQYF; CDR3nt: TGCGCCAGCAGCTTGGAGGGACAGGTGGGCGAGCAGTACTTC
abundance: few; v_gene: TRBV5-1; d_gene: TRBD2; j_gene: TRBJ2-5; CDR3aa: CASSLGGTTEETQYF; CDR3nt: TGCGCCAGCAGCTTGGGTGGGACTACCGAAGAGACCCAGTACTTC
abundance: few; v_gene: TRBV29-1; d_gene: .; j_gene: TRBJ2-7; CDR3aa: CSVELLSYEQYF; CDR3nt: TGCAGCGTTGAACTCCTAAGCTACGAGCAGTACTTC
abundance: few; v_gene: TRBV5-1; d_gene: .; j_gene: TRBJ2-2; CDR3aa: CASSYKGEELFF; CDR3nt: TGCGCCAGCAGCTACAAAGGGGAGGAGCTGTTTTTT
abundance: few; v_gene: TRBV7-3; d_gene: TRBD2; j_gene: TRBJ2-3; CDR3aa: CASSLMGGTSSDTQYF; CDR3nt: TGTGCCAGCAGCTTAATGGGAGGGACTAGCTCAGATACGCAGTATTTT
abundance: few; v_gene: TRBV12-3/TRBV12-4; d_gene: .; j_gene: TRBJ2-1; CDR3aa: CASRPHRSNEQFF; CDR3nt: TGTGCCAGCAGGCCCCATCGGTCTAATGAGCAGTTCTTC
abundance: .; v_gene: TRBV5-1; d_gene: .; j_gene: TRBJ1-1; CDR3aa: CASSLVARMNTEAFF; CDR3nt: TGCGCCAGCAGCTTGGTCGCACGGATGAACACTGAAGCTTTCTTT
abundance: .; v_gene: TRBV12-3/TRBV12-4; d_gene: .; j_gene: TRBJ1-4; CDR3aa: CASKYNINEKLFF; CDR3nt: TGTGCCAGCAAGTACAATATAAATGAAAAACTGTTTTTT
abundance: .; v_gene: TRBV6-5; d_gene: .; j_gene: TRBJ2-7; CDR3aa: CASSRSSSREQYF; CDR3nt: TGTGCCAGCAGTCGATCCAGTTCCCGCGAGCAGTACTTC
abundance: .; v_gene: TRBV7-2; d_gene: TRBD2; j_gene: TRBJ2-7; CDR3aa: CASSFSLAGAYEQYF; CDR3nt: TGTGCCAGCAGCTTCTCGCTAGCGGGGGCCTACGAGCAGTACTTC
abundance: .; v_gene: TRBV19; d_gene: .; j_gene: TRBJ2-7; CDR3aa: CASSMGPSSYEQYF; CDR3nt: TGTGCCAGTAGTATGGGACCGAGTTCCTACGAGCAGTACTTC
abundance: .; v_gene: TRBV7-2; d_gene: TRBD2; j_gene: TRBJ2-1; CDR3aa: CASSKREDPYNEQFF; CDR3nt: TGTGCCAGCAGCAAGCGGGAGGATCCTTACAATGAGCAGTTCTTC
abundance: .; v_gene: TRBV5-1; d_gene: .; j_gene: TRBJ2-3; CDR3aa: CASSQDRPPDTQYF; CDR3nt: TGCGCCAGCAGCCAGGACCGTCCCCCAGATACGCAGTATTTT
abundance: few; v_gene: TRBV3-1; d_gene: .; j_gene: TRBJ1-1; CDR3aa: CASSQYGNRVGDTEAFF; CDR3nt: TGTGCCAGCAGCCAGTACGGAAACAGGGTCGGGGACACTGAAGCTTTCTTT
abundance: few; v_gene: TRBV28; d_gene: .; j_gene: TRBJ2-4; CDR3aa: CASSFEGVAKNIQYF; CDR3nt: TGTGCCAGCAGTTTTGAGGGGGTAGCCAAAAACATTCAGTACTTC
abundance: .; v_gene: TRBV6-1; d_gene: .; j_gene: TRBJ1-5; CDR3aa: CASDPGPTTVYSNQPQHF; CDR3nt: TGTGCCAGTGACCCGGGACCTACGACTGTGTATAGCAATCAGCCCCAGCATTTT
abundance: many; v_gene: TRBV20-1; d_gene: .; j_gene: TRBJ2-6; CDR3aa: CSARDGGRGSGANVLTF; CDR3nt: TGCAGTGCTAGAGATGGTGGTCGGGGATCTGGGGCCAACGTCCTGACTTTC
abundance: few; v_gene: TRBV27; d_gene: .; j_gene: TRBJ1-4; CDR3aa: CASIHPSDVEKLFF; CDR3nt: TGTGCCAGCATCCACCCATCGGACGTAGAAAAACTGTTTTTT
abundance: .; v_gene: TRBV20-1; d_gene: TRBD2; j_gene: TRBJ2-7; CDR3aa: CSATPSGTTYEQYF; CDR3nt: TGCAGTGCCACCCCTAGCGGAACAACCTACGAGCAGTACTTC
abundance: few; v_gene: TRBV4-3; d_gene: TRBD2; j_gene: TRBJ2-7; CDR3aa: CASSQAGGKGREQYF; CDR3nt: TGCGCCAGCAGCCAAGCCGGGGGGAAAGGGCGCGAGCAGTACTTC
abundance: few; v_gene: TRBV9; d_gene: .; j_gene: TRBJ2-7; CDR3aa: CASSVSAGTYEQYF; CDR3nt: TGTGCCAGCAGCGTATCTGCCGGGACCTACGAGCAGTACTTC
abundance: .; v_gene: TRBV5-1; d_gene: .; j_gene: TRBJ2-7; CDR3aa: CASSFGHSYEQYF; CDR3nt: TGCGCCAGCAGCTTCGGACACTCCTACGAGCAGTACTTC
abundance: few; v_gene: TRBV4-3; d_gene: TRBD2; j_gene: TRBJ2-7; CDR3aa: CASSQSFGTSNVEQYF; CDR3nt: TGCGCCAGCAGCCAGTCTTTTGGGACTAGCAATGTCGAGCAGTACTTC
abundance: few; v_gene: TRBV15; d_gene: .; j_gene: TRBJ2-7; CDR3aa: CATSEGQTYEQYF; CDR3nt: TGTGCCACCAGCGAAGGACAGACCTACGAGCAGTACTTC